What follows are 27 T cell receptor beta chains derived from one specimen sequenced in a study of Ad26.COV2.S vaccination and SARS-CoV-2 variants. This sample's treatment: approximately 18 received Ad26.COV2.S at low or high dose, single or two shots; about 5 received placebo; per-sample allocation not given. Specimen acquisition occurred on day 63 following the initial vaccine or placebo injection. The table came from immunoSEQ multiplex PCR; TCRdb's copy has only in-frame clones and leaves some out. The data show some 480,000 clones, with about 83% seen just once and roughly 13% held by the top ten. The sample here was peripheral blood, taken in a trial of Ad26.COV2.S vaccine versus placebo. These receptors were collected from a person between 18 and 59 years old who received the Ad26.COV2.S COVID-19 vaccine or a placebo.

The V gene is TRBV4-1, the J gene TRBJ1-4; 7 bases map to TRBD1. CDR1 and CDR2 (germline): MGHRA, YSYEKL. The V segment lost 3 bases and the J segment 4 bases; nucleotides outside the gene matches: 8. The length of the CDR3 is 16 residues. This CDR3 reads CASSQHGTADNEKLFF. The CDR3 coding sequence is TGCGCCAGCAGCCAGCACGGGACAGCCGATAATGAAAAACTGTTTTTT.

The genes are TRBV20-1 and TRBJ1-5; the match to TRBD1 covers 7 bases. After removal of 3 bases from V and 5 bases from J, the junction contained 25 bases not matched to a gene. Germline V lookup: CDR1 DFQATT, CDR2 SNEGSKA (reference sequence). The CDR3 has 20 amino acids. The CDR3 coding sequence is TGCAGTGCTAGTGGATATTTAGTGGGGGCTCGGGGGACAGTTGATCAGCCCCAGCATTTT. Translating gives CSASGYLVGARGTVDQPQHF.

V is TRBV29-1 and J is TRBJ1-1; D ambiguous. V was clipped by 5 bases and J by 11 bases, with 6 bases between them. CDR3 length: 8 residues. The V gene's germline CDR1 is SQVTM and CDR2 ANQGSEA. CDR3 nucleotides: TGCAGCGTTTGGCCGGCTTTCTTT. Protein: CSVWPAFF.

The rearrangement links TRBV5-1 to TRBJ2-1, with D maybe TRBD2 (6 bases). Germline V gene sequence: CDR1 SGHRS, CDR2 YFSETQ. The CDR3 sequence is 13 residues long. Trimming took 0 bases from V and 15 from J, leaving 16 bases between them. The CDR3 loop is CASSLAGRGTWFF. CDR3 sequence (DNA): TGCGCCAGCAGCTTGGCAGGGCGGGGTACGTGGTTCTTC.

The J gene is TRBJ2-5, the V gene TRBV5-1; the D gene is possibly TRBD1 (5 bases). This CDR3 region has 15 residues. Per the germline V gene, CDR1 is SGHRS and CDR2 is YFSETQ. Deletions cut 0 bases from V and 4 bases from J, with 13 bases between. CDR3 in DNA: TGCGCCAGCAGCTTGGCCGGGCAGGGTGGAGAGACCCAGTACTTC. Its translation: CASSLAGQGGETQYF.

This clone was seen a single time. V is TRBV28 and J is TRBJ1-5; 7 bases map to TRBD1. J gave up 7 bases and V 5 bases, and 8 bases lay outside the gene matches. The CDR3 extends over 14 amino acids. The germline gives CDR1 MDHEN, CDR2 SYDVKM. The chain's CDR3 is CASSLGQTYQPQHF. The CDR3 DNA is TGTGCCAGCAGTCTGGGACAGACCTACCAGCCCCAGCATTTT.

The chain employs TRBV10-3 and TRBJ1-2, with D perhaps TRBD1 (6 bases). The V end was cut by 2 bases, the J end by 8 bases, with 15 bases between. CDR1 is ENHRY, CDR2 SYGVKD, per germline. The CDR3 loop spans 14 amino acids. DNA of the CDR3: TGTGCCATCAGTGAGAGGGGGGACATCAGCGGCTACACCTTC. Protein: CAISERGDISGYTF.

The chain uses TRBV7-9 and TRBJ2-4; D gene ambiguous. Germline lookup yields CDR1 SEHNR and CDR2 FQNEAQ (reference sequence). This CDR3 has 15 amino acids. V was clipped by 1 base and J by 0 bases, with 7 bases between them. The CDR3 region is CASSLGRLAKNIQYF. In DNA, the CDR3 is TGTGCCAGCAGCTTAGGCAGATTAGCCAAAAACATTCAGTACTTC.

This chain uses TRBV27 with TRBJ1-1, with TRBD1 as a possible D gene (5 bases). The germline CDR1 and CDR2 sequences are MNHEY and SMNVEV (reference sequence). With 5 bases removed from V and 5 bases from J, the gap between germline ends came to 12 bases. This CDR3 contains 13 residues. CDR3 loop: CASSMGRGTEAFF. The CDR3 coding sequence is TGTGCCAGCAGTATGGGTCGGGGGACTGAAGCTTTCTTT.

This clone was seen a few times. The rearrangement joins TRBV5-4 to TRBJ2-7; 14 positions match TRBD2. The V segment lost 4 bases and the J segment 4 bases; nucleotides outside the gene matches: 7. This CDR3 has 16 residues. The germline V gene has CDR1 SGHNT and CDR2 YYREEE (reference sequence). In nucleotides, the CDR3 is TGTGCCAGCAGCCCGGGACTAGCGGGAGTTTCTTACGAGCAGTACTTC. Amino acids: CASSPGLAGVSYEQYF. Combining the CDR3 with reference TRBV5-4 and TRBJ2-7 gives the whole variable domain ETGVTQSPTHLIKTRGQQVTLRCSSQSGHNTVSWYQQALGQGPQFIFQYYREEENGRGNFPPRFSGLQFPNYSSELNVNALELDDSALYLCASSPGLAGVSYEQYFGPGTRLTVT.

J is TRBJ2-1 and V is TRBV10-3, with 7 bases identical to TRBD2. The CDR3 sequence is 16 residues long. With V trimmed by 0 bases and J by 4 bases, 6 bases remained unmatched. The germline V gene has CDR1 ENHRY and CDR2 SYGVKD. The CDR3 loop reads CAISESSWREYNEQFF. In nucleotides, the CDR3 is TGTGCCATCAGTGAGTCGAGTTGGCGGGAGTACAATGAGCAGTTCTTC.

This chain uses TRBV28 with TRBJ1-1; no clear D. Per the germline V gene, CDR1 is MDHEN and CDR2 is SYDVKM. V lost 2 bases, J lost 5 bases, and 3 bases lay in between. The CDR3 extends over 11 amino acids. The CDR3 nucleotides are TGTGCCAGCAGTTTACAGACTGAAGCTTTCTTT. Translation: CASSLQTEAFF.

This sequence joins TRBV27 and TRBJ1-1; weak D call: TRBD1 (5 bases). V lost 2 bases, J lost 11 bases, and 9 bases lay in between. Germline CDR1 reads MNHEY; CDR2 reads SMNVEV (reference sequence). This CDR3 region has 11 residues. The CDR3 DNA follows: TGTGCCAGCAGTTTAGGGGACGCGGCTTTCTTT. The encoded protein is CASSLGDAAFF.

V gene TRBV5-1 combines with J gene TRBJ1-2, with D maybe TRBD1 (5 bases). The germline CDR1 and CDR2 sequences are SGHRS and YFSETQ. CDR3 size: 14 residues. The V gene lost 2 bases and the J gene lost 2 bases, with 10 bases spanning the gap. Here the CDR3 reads CASSLTQGNYGYTF. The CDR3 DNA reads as TGCGCCAGCAGCTTAACGCAGGGAAACTATGGCTACACCTTC.

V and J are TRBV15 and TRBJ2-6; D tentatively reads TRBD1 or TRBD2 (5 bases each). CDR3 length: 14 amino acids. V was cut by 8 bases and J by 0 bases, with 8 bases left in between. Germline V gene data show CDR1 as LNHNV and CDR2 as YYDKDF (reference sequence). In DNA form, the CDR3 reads TGTGCCACCGGGGGAAACTCTGGGGCCAACGTCCTGACTTTC. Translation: CATGGNSGANVLTF.

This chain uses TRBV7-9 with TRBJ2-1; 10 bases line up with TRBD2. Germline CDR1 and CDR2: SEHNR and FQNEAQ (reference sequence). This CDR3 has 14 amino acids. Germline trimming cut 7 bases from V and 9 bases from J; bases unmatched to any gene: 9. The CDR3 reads CASTILAGFREQFF. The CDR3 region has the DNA TGTGCCAGCACTATACTAGCGGGATTTCGTGAGCAGTTCTTC.

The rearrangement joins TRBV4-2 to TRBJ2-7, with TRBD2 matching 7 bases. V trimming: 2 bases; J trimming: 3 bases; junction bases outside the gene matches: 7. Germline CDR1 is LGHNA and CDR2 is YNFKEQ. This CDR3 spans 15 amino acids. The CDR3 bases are TGTGCCAGCAGCCAACCTAGCGGAGAGCTCTACGAGCAGTACTTC. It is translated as CASSQPSGELYEQYF.

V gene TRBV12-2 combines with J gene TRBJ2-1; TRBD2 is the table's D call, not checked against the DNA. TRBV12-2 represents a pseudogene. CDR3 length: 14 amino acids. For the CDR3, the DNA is TGTGCAAGTCGCTTACTAGCGGGATTACATGAGCAGTTCTTC. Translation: CASRLLAGLHEQFF.

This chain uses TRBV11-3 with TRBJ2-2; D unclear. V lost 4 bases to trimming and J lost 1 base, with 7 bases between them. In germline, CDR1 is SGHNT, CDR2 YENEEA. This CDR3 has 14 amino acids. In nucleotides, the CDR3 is TGTGCCAGCAGCTCGGACGGGAACACCGGGGAGCTGTTTTTT. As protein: CASSSDGNTGELFF.

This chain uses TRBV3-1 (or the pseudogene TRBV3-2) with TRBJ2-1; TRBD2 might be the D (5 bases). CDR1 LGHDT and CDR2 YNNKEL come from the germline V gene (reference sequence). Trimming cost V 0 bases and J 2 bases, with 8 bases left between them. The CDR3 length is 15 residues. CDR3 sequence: CASSQDRGTYNEQFF. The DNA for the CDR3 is TGTGCCAGCAGCCAAGATCGAGGGACCTACAATGAGCAGTTCTTC.

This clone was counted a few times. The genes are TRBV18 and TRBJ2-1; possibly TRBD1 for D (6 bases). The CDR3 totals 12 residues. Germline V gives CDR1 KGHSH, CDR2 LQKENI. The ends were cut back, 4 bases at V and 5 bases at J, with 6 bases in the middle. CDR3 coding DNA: TGTGCCAGCTCACGACAGGACAATGAGCAGTTCTTC. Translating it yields CASSRQDNEQFF.

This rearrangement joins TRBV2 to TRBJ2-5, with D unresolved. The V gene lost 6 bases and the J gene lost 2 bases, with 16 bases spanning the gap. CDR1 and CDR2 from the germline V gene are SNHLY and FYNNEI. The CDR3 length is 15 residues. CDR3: CASRAKDLIQETQYF. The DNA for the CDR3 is TGTGCCAGCAGGGCTAAGGACCTAATACAAGAGACCCAGTACTTC.

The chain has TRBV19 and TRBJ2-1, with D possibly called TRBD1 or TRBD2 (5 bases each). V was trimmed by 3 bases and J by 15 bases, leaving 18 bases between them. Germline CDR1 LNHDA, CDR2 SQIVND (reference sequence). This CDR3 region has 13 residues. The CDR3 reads CASSMTLGRTGFF. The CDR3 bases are TGTGCCAGTAGTATGACGTTGGGGCGGACTGGGTTCTTC.

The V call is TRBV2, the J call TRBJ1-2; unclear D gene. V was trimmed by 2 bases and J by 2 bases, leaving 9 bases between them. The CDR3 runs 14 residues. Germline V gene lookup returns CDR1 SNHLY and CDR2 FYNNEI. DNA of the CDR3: TGTGCCAGCAGTGAACAGCAGTTAAACTATGGCTACACCTTC. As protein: CASSEQQLNYGYTF. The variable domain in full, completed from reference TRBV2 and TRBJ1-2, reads EPEVTQTPSHQVTQMGQEVILRCVPISNHLYFYWYRQILGQKVEFLVSFYNNEISEKSEIFDDQFSVERPDGSNFTLKIRSTKLEDSAMYFCASSEQQLNYGYTFGSGTRLTVV.

The CDR3 region has the DNA TGTGCCAGTAGTGGGGGATCTGCAACTAATGAAAAACTGTTTTTT. Its protein is CASSGGSATNEKLFF. This chain links TRBV19 with TRBJ1-4, with a tentative D call TRBD1 (5 bases). Trimming cost V 5 bases and J 0 bases, with 10 bases left between them. Germline lookup yields CDR1 LNHDA and CDR2 SQIVND (reference sequence). This CDR3 comprises 15 residues.

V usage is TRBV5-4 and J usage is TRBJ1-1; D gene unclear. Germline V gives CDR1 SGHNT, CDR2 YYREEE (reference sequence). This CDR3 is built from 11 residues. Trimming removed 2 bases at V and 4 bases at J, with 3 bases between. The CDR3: CASSFGTEAFF. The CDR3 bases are TGTGCCAGCAGCTTTGGCACTGAAGCTTTCTTT. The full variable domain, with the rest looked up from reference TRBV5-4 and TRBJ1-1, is ETGVTQSPTHLIKTRGQQVTLRCSSQSGHNTVSWYQQALGQGPQFIFQYYREEENGRGNFPPRFSGLQFPNYSSELNVNALELDDSALYLCASSFGTEAFFGQGTRLTVV.

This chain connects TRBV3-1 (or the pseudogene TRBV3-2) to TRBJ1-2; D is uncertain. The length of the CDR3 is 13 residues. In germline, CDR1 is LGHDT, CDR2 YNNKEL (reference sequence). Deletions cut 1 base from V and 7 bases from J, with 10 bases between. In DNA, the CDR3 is TGTGCCAGCAGCCAAGGACGACGGGGTGGCTACACCTTC. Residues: CASSQGRRGGYTF.